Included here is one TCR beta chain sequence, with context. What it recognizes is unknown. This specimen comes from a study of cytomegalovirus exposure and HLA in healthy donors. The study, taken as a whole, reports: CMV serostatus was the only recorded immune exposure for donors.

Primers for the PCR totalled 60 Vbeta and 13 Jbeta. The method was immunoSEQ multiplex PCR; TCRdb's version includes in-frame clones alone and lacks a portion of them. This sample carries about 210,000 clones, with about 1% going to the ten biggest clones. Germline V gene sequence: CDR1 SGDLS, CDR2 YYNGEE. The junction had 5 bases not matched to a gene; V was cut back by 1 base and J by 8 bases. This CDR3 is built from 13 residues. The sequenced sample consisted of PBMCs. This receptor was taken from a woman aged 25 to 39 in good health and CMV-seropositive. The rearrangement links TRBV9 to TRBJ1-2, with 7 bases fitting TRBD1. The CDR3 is CASSVRGTEGYTF. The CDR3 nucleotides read TGTGCCAGCAGCGTAAGGGGGACAGAAGGCTACACCTTC.